One sample yielded the 8 T cell receptor beta chains listed below, sequenced in a study of a mutant IDH1 vaccine in newly diagnosed glioma. Regarding time point: week 47, end of study. A 20-mer mutant IDH1 peptide at 300 ug was injected subcutaneously with topical imiquimod. These receptors' targets are unknown. The data were produced by immunoSEQ multiplex PCR, yet TCRdb's version contains in-frame clones alone and is incomplete. The data hold 58,000 or so clones, with roughly four fifths observed a single time. Sample: PBMCs, taken from a glioma patient whose treatment included an IDH1 peptide vaccine. Receptors originate from a woman aged 50 to 65 with glioma.

V is TRBV19 and J is TRBJ1-5; the D is unclear. CDR3 length: 13 residues. Germline loops: CDR1 LNHDA, CDR2 SQIVND (reference sequence). V lost 7 bases and J lost 4, with 11 bases in between. The CDR3 bases are TGTGCCAGTAATCTCGGGAGAAATCAGCCCCAGCATTTT. This translates into CASNLGRNQPQHF.

This chain links TRBV29-1 with TRBJ2-2; tentative D call: TRBD1 (6 bases). Trimming shortened V by 3 bases and J by 4 bases, and 12 bases separated the two germline ends. Looked up from germline, CDR1 is SQVTM and CDR2 is ANQGSEA. The length of the CDR3 is 14 residues. In DNA form, the CDR3 reads TGCAGCGTTGATCAGGGGAAGGGCACCGGGGAGCTGTTTTTT. Translated, it gives CSVDQGKGTGELFF.

This clone was detected a few times. The rearrangement joins TRBV4-2 to TRBJ1-1; no firm D call. This CDR3 region has 13 residues. CDR1 LGHNA and CDR2 YNFKEQ come from the germline V gene. The ends were cut back, 0 bases at V and 6 bases at J, with 8 bases in the middle. CDR3 nucleotide sequence: TGTGCCAGCAGCCAAGAAGGTCCAGCTGAAGCTTTCTTT. Encoded protein: CASSQEGPAEAFF.

The chain employs TRBV28 and TRBJ1-2; perhaps TRBD1 as D (6 bases). The CDR3 runs to 12 residues. Germline V gene lookup returns CDR1 MDHEN and CDR2 SYDVKM. The V end was cut by 10 bases, the J end by 4 bases, with 13 bases between. CDR3 nucleotides: TGTGCCACAAATAGGGGGATCTATGGCTACACCTTC. This codes for CATNRGIYGYTF.

J is TRBJ2-1 and V is TRBV29-1; D not resolved. V was pared by 7 bases and J by 0 bases, with 10 bases between. Germline-derived CDR1 and CDR2 are SQVTM and ANQGSEA. The CDR3 runs 13 residues. CDR3 amino acids: CSAVNDSYNEQFF. CDR3 coding DNA: TGCAGCGCTGTTAACGACTCCTACAATGAGCAGTTCTTC.

CDR3 protein: CASSPGTGAITEAFF. DNA of the CDR3: TGTGCCAGCAGTCCCGGGACAGGGGCCATCACTGAAGCTTTCTTT. The V gene is TRBV6-4, the J gene TRBJ1-1, with 10 bases fitting TRBD1. The CDR3 runs 15 residues. V shed 5 bases and J 4 bases; nucleotides not matched to a gene: 7. Germline CDR1 reads MRHNA; CDR2 reads SNTAGT.

This rearrangement joins TRBV5-4 to TRBJ1-4; weak D call: TRBD1 (5 bases). CDR1 is SGHNT and CDR2 is YYREEE in the germline V gene (reference sequence). The CDR3 is 18 amino acids. Trimming removed 0 bases from V and 1 base from J, with 16 bases in between. In nucleotides, the CDR3 is TGTGCCAGCAGCTTGGATGGGACCGGACACGAAACTAATGAAAAACTGTTTTTT. The encoded protein is CASSLDGTGHETNEKLFF.

This chain joins TRBV5-6 and TRBJ2-5; TRBD1 matches 9 bases. The V and J ends lost 4 bases and 4 bases, in that order; junction bases with no gene match: 8. The CDR3 has 15 residues. Germline V CDR1 and CDR2: SGHDT, YYEEEE. The CDR3 DNA reads TGTGCCAGCAGCCGGACAGGGGATTCTGGAGAGACCCAGTACTTC. This sequence encodes CASSRTGDSGETQYF.